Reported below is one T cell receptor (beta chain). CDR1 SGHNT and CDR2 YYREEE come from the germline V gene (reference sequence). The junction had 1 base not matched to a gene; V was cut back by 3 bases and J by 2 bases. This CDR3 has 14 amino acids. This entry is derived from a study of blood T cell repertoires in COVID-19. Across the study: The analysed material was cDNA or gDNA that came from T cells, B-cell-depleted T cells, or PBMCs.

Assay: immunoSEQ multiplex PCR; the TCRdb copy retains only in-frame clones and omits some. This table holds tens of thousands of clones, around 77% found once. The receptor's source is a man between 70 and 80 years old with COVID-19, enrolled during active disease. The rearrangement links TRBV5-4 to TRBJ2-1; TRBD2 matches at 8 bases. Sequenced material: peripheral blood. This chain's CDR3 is CASSSGLAYNEQFF. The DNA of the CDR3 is TGTGCCAGCAGCTCGGGACTAGCCTACAATGAGCAGTTCTTC. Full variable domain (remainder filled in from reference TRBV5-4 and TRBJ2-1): ETGVTQSPTHLIKTRGQQVTLRCSSQSGHNTVSWYQQALGQGPQFIFQYYREEENGRGNFPPRFSGLQFPNYSSELNVNALELDDSALYLCASSSGLAYNEQFFGPGTRLTVL.